Below, 16 T cell receptor beta chains from the same sample are listed, as sequenced in a study of blood T cell repertoires in COVID-19. The assay was immunoSEQ multiplex PCR, and TCRdb's table has in-frame clones only and misses some. The data contain over 95,000 clones, roughly 76% of them singletons. The sample comprised peripheral blood. These TCRs come from a human donor in a cohort sampled during active COVID-19.

The chain couples TRBV2 to TRBJ1-1, with D possibly TRBD1 on 6 matching bases. Germline CDR1 and CDR2: SNHLY and FYNNEI. V lost 4 bases and J 1 base, leaving 10 bases between the germline ends. The CDR3 spans 14 residues. The CDR3 sequence is CASSARTANTEAFF. In DNA, the CDR3 is TGTGCCAGCAGTGCGAGGACAGCGAACACTGAAGCTTTCTTT.

The chain recombines TRBV28 with TRBJ2-7; 10 bases agree with TRBD1. With V trimmed by 5 bases and J by 4 bases, 8 bases remained unmatched. Per the germline V gene, CDR1 is MDHEN and CDR2 is SYDVKM. There are 15 residues in the CDR3. Here the CDR3 reads CASSPHGTGVYEQYF. CDR3 in DNA: TGTGCCAGCAGTCCGCACGGGACAGGGGTTTACGAGCAGTACTTC.

This clone was seen once. The V call is TRBV28, the J call TRBJ1-2; TRBD1 matches at 7 bases. The V and J ends lost 4 bases and 7 bases, in that order; junction bases with no gene match: 6. CDR3 size: 13 residues. Germline CDR1 and CDR2: MDHEN and SYDVKM. CDR3 sequence reads: CASSSTGFGGYTF. For the CDR3, the DNA is TGTGCCAGCAGTTCGACAGGGTTTGGTGGCTACACCTTC.

Note on this clone: Distinct nucleotide sequences in the sample also encode this CDR3. J is TRBJ2-3 and V is TRBV19, with unresolved D. This CDR3 has 11 amino acids. Trimming took off 3 bases at V and 4 bases at J, with 2 bases between the two ends. Germline V gene data show CDR1 as LNHDA and CDR2 as SQIVND (reference sequence). The CDR3 bases are TGTGCCAGTAGTATCTCAGATACGCAGTATTTT. This translates into CASSISDTQYF.

The CDR3 is CASSPPGTGLADYGYTF. CDR3 nucleotides: TGTGCCAGCAGCCCTCCCGGGACAGGGCTTGCCGACTATGGCTACACCTTC. The chain is built from TRBV28 and TRBJ1-2; 9 bases are shared with TRBD1. CDR1 and CDR2 from the germline V gene are MDHEN and SYDVKM. Germline trimming cut 6 bases from V and 3 bases from J; bases unmatched to any gene: 14. This CDR3 is built from 17 residues.

CDR3 in DNA: TGCGCCAGCAGCCATGAAGACGGGATTGGTAAAGCTTTCTTT. Protein product: CASSHEDGIGKAFF. The genes are TRBV5-1 and TRBJ1-1, with no clear D. The CDR3 runs 14 residues. Germline V gives CDR1 SGHRS, CDR2 YFSETQ. V lost 4 bases and J 9 bases, leaving 19 bases between the germline ends.

The chain uses TRBV2 and TRBJ1-4, with 8 positions matching TRBD1. J was trimmed by 7 bases and V by 4 bases; bases with no gene match: 8. CDR1 SNHLY and CDR2 FYNNEI come from the germline V gene. This CDR3 comprises 15 residues. CDR3 DNA sequence: TGTGCCAGCAGTGGACAGGGGAGAGTAGGTGAAAAACTGTTTTTT. It translates to CASSGQGRVGEKLFF. Filled out from reference TRBV2 and TRBJ1-4, the complete variable domain reads EPEVTQTPSHQVTQMGQEVILRCVPISNHLYFYWYRQILGQKVEFLVSFYNNEISEKSEIFDDQFSVERPDGSNFTLKIRSTKLEDSAMYFCASSGQGRVGEKLFFGSGTQLSVL.

This clone has just a few counts. The gene calls are TRBV3-1 (or the pseudogene TRBV3-2) and TRBJ1-2; a weak D match, TRBD1 (6 bases). The CDR3 sequence is 14 residues long. The germline V gene encodes CDR1 LGHDT and CDR2 YNNKEL (reference sequence). Trimming shortened V by 1 base and J by 4 bases, and 10 bases separated the two germline ends. The CDR3 DNA follows: TGTGCCAGCAGCCAAGGAAAAGGGGGCTATGGCTACACCTTC. Its translation: CASSQGKGGYGYTF.

This clone was counted once. The gene calls are TRBV21-1 and TRBJ2-5; the DNA was not used to check the table's D call, TRBD1. TRBV21-1 represents a pseudogene. The CDR3 length is 13 residues. The CDR3 DNA reads as TGTGCCTGTCCAGGGACAGAACAAGAGACCCAGTACTTC. Its translation is CACPGTEQETQYF.

The chain carries TRBV2 and TRBJ2-7, with D maybe TRBD1 (6 bases). CDR1 is SNHLY, CDR2 FYNNEI, per germline. V lost 1 base and J 4 bases, leaving 14 bases between the germline ends. The length of the CDR3 is 15 residues. The CDR3 DNA reads TGTGCCAGCAGTGAAGAAGCCAGGGGTCCTTACGAGCAGTACTTC. Its translation: CASSEEARGPYEQYF.

The genes are TRBV4-3 and TRBJ1-5, with 7 positions matching TRBD1. Germline CDR1 is LGHNA and CDR2 is YSLEER. Trimming at V came to 4 bases and at J to 0 bases, leaving 6 bases not matched to a gene. This CDR3 is built from 16 residues. The chain's CDR3 is CASSPGTEYSNQPQHF. In DNA form, the CDR3 reads TGCGCCAGCAGCCCCGGGACAGAGTATAGCAATCAGCCCCAGCATTTT.

The gene calls are TRBV27 and TRBJ1-2; D perhaps matches TRBD1 (6 bases). The V end lost 6 bases, the J end lost 8 bases, and 16 bases lay between the germline ends. The CDR3 is 13 residues long. The germline V gene has CDR1 MNHEY and CDR2 SMNVEV (reference sequence). In DNA form, the CDR3 reads TGTGCCAGCAGCCCGATCAGGGGACGAGGCTACACCTTC. Amino acid sequence: CASSPIRGRGYTF.

The chain has TRBV4-3 and TRBJ2-2; a weak D match, TRBD1 (6 bases). The CDR3 runs 16 residues. Germline CDR1 is LGHNA and CDR2 is YSLEER. The V end was cut by 3 bases, the J end by 2 bases, with 13 bases between. CDR3 DNA: TGCGCCAGCAGCCAGGCCCGAGGGGGTAACACCGGGGAGCTGTTTTTT. Translated: CASSQARGGNTGELFF.

The V gene is TRBV11-2, the J gene TRBJ1-1, with a tentative D call TRBD1 (6 bases). Trimming took 6 bases from V and 2 from J, leaving 10 bases between them. The CDR3 is 13 residues long. From germline, CDR1 is SGHAT and CDR2 FQNNGV. This chain's CDR3 is CASREQGNTEAFF. DNA of the CDR3: TGTGCCAGCAGGGAACAGGGTAACACTGAAGCTTTCTTT. Together with reference TRBV11-2 and TRBJ1-1, the CDR3 gives the full variable domain: EAGVAQSPRYKIIEKRQSVAFWCNPISGHATLYWYQQILGQGPKLLIQFQNNGVVDDSQLPKDRFSAERLKGVDSTLKIQPAKLEDSAVYLCASREQGNTEAFFGQGTRLTVV.

The chain joins TRBV5-1 to TRBJ1-1, with 11 bases aligning to TRBD1. V shed 5 bases, J shed 3 bases, and the junction held 3 bases outside the gene matches. The CDR3 sequence is 14 residues long. Per the germline V gene, CDR1 is SGHRS and CDR2 is YFSETQ. DNA for the CDR3: TGCGCCAGCAGAGGGACAGGGGGAGACACTGAAGCTTTCTTT. It encodes CASRGTGGDTEAFF.

The V and J genes are TRBV3-1 (or the pseudogene TRBV3-2) and TRBJ2-3, with a tentative D call TRBD2 (5 bases). Germline V gives CDR1 LGHDT, CDR2 YNNKEL (reference sequence). The CDR3 covers 14 residues. V shed 3 bases and J shed 3 bases, with 10 bases lying between them. The CDR3 DNA sequence: TGTGCCAGCAGCCATACCGGAGGTACAGATACGCAGTATTTT. Translating gives CASSHTGGTDTQYF.